This T cell receptor beta chain was captured by sequencing in a study of blood T cell repertoires in COVID-19. Repertoires were generated with immunoSEQ multiplex PCR, while TCRdb's copy carries only in-frame clones and drops some. Counted here are some 87,000 clones, more than 75% occurring once; the ten biggest clones make up 17%. This CDR3 is 15 amino acids long. Germline loops: CDR1 MNHEY, CDR2 SVGAGI. The junction had 14 bases not matched to a gene; V was cut back by 6 bases and J by 8 bases. The sample consisted of peripheral blood. The TCR comes from a human donor in a cohort sampled during active COVID-19. The chain carries TRBV6-5 and TRBJ2-3; 7 positions agree with TRBD2. The CDR3, as DNA: TGTGCCAGCAGGCACAGCGGGGAAATAAGAATTACGCAGTATTTT. Its protein is CASRHSGEIRITQYF.